The rows below give T cell receptor beta chains drawn from one sample of a study of T cells in Graves' hyperthyroidism and ophthalmopathy. TCRdb independently ran MiXCR on the multiplex PCR reads; one entry per CDR3 protein. Counted here are approximately 400,000 distinct CDR3 sequences, around 25% occurring once; the ten biggest clones make up around 67%. The sample taken for sequencing was blood. These TCRs come from a man aged 50 to 59 with Graves' hyperthyroidism. CDR3s include the opening cysteine and the closing phenylalanine or tryptophan. The order of the fields is clone size, J gene, V gene, CDR3 length, D gene, CDR3 protein, CDR3 DNA. A D gene is named only where the DNA matches it firmly. Where a row states a size, it is once, few, many or the class of an expanded clone; other rows omit it.

clone_size: few; j_call: TRBJ2-2; v_call: TRBV6-1; cdr3_length: 14; d_call: .; cdr3_aa: CASSVGQGSGELFF; cdr3_nt: TGTGCCAGCAGTGTGGGCCAGGGGAGCGGGGAGCTGTTTTTT
clone_size: once; j_call: TRBJ2-7; v_call: TRBV7-4; cdr3_length: 11; d_call: .; cdr3_aa: CASSPMEEQYF; cdr3_nt: TGTGCCAGCAGCCCTATGGAGGAGCAGTACTTC
clone_size: .; j_call: TRBJ2-3; v_call: TRBV19; cdr3_length: 15; d_call: .; cdr3_aa: CASSIGQGRTDTQYF; cdr3_nt: TGTGCCAGTAGTATAGGTCAAGGCCGGACAGATACGCAGTATTTT
clone_size: .; j_call: TRBJ1-1; v_call: TRBV6-1; cdr3_length: 11; d_call: .; cdr3_aa: CASSEDLVAFF; cdr3_nt: TGTGCCAGCAGTGAAGACTTAGTGGCTTTCTTT
clone_size: .; j_call: TRBJ2-3; v_call: TRBV20-1; cdr3_length: 14; d_call: .; cdr3_aa: CSASPRESPDTQYF; cdr3_nt: TGCAGTGCTAGCCCTCGGGAGAGTCCAGATACGCAGTATTTT
clone_size: few; j_call: TRBJ2-1; v_call: TRBV6-1; cdr3_length: 15; d_call: TRBD2; cdr3_aa: CASSPTSGRATEQFF; cdr3_nt: TGTGCCAGCAGTCCTACTAGCGGGAGGGCCACTGAGCAGTTCTTC
clone_size: .; j_call: TRBJ2-2; v_call: TRBV6-5; cdr3_length: 18; d_call: TRBD2; cdr3_aa: CASSYKVLAGLNTGELFF; cdr3_nt: TGTGCCAGCAGTTACAAAGTACTAGCGGGATTGAACACCGGGGAGCTGTTTTTT
clone_size: many; j_call: TRBJ2-7; v_call: TRBV27; cdr3_length: 15; d_call: TRBD1; cdr3_aa: CASSIRGPATYEQYF; cdr3_nt: TGTGCCAGCAGTATCAGGGGGCCAGCTACCTACGAGCAGTACTTC
clone_size: few; j_call: TRBJ2-1; v_call: TRBV18; cdr3_length: 16; d_call: TRBD2; cdr3_aa: CASSPHPISGGNEQFF; cdr3_nt: TGTGCCAGCTCACCACACCCGATTAGCGGGGGAAATGAGCAGTTCTTC
clone_size: few; j_call: TRBJ2-1; v_call: TRBV20-1; cdr3_length: 15; d_call: .; cdr3_aa: CSATPSGSSYNEQFF; cdr3_nt: TGCAGTGCAACCCCCAGCGGTTCCTCCTACAATGAGCAGTTCTTC
clone_size: .; j_call: TRBJ2-5; v_call: TRBV20-1; cdr3_length: 15; d_call: .; cdr3_aa: CSARKERALQETQYF; cdr3_nt: TGCAGTGCTAGGAAGGAGCGGGCCCTCCAAGAGACCCAGTACTTC
clone_size: few; j_call: TRBJ1-2; v_call: TRBV5-1; cdr3_length: 15; d_call: .; cdr3_aa: CASSLATGINYGYTF; cdr3_nt: TGCGCCAGCAGCTTGGCGACCGGAATTAACTATGGCTACACCTTC
clone_size: few; j_call: TRBJ2-5; v_call: TRBV20-1; cdr3_length: 14; d_call: TRBD2; cdr3_aa: CSARRLAGAETQYF; cdr3_nt: TGCAGTGCTAGACGACTAGCGGGAGCGGAGACCCAGTACTTC
clone_size: .; j_call: TRBJ2-2; v_call: TRBV9; cdr3_length: 15; d_call: TRBD2; cdr3_aa: CASSSGTSGSGELFF; cdr3_nt: TGTGCCAGCAGCTCCGGGACTAGCGGGTCCGGGGAGCTGTTTTTT
clone_size: .; j_call: TRBJ2-7; v_call: TRBV10-3; cdr3_length: 14; d_call: TRBD1; cdr3_aa: CATHPGTGFYEQYF; cdr3_nt: TGTGCCACCCACCCAGGGACAGGTTTTTACGAGCAGTACTTC
clone_size: .; j_call: TRBJ1-2; v_call: TRBV28; cdr3_length: 14; d_call: .; cdr3_aa: CASSFGGSDYGYTF; cdr3_nt: TGTGCCAGCAGTTTTGGGGGTAGTGACTATGGCTACACCTTC
clone_size: many; j_call: TRBJ2-3; v_call: TRBV7-9; cdr3_length: 13; d_call: .; cdr3_aa: CASSPTPTDTQYF; cdr3_nt: TGTGCCAGCAGCCCGACCCCCACAGATACGCAGTATTTT
clone_size: .; j_call: TRBJ2-5; v_call: TRBV6-9; cdr3_length: 12; d_call: .; cdr3_aa: CASSYDGKTQYF; cdr3_nt: TGTGCCAGCAGTTACGACGGGAAGACCCAGTACTTC
clone_size: many; j_call: TRBJ2-7; v_call: TRBV7-3; cdr3_length: 13; d_call: .; cdr3_aa: CASSLTPSYEQYF; cdr3_nt: TGTGCCAGCAGCTTAACTCCTAGCTACGAGCAGTACTTC
clone_size: .; j_call: TRBJ2-1; v_call: TRBV28; cdr3_length: 15; d_call: TRBD2; cdr3_aa: CASRPTSGKYNEQFF; cdr3_nt: TGTGCCAGCAGACCTACTAGCGGGAAATACAATGAGCAGTTCTTC
clone_size: .; j_call: TRBJ2-6; v_call: TRBV24-1; cdr3_length: 15; d_call: .; cdr3_aa: CATSGQGPGANVLTF; cdr3_nt: TGTGCCACCAGTGGTCAGGGTCCTGGGGCCAACGTCCTGACTTTC
clone_size: .; j_call: TRBJ1-2; v_call: TRBV15; cdr3_length: 15; d_call: .; cdr3_aa: CATSRERDTIGGYTF; cdr3_nt: TGTGCCACCAGCAGAGAACGAGACACGATCGGTGGCTACACCTTC
clone_size: .; j_call: TRBJ2-3; v_call: TRBV24-1; cdr3_length: 17; d_call: TRBD2; cdr3_aa: CATSPGLAGQVTDTQYF; cdr3_nt: TGTGCCACCAGTCCCGGACTAGCGGGCCAGGTGACAGATACGCAGTATTTT
clone_size: few; j_call: TRBJ1-2; v_call: TRBV29-1; cdr3_length: 14; d_call: .; cdr3_aa: CSVDFSRGDYGYTF; cdr3_nt: TGCAGCGTTGATTTTTCTCGGGGGGACTATGGCTACACCTTC
clone_size: few; j_call: TRBJ1-5; v_call: TRBV6-1; cdr3_length: 15; d_call: .; cdr3_aa: CASSEEPGPNQPQHF; cdr3_nt: TGTGCCAGCAGTGAAGAACCGGGGCCTAATCAGCCCCAGCATTTT
clone_size: .; j_call: TRBJ1-2; v_call: TRBV19; cdr3_length: 20; d_call: .; cdr3_aa: CASSIVWPRRHSTQNYGYTF; cdr3_nt: TGTGCCAGTAGTATAGTATGGCCGCGGCGGCACTCAACCCAAAACTATGGCTACACCTTC
clone_size: .; j_call: TRBJ1-5; v_call: TRBV4-1; cdr3_length: 14; d_call: .; cdr3_aa: CASSQDRSNQPQHF; cdr3_nt: TGCGCCAGCAGCCAAGACAGGAGCAATCAGCCCCAGCATTTT
clone_size: few; j_call: TRBJ2-2; v_call: TRBV28; cdr3_length: 13; d_call: .; cdr3_aa: CASTLLVPGELFF; cdr3_nt: TGTGCCAGCACCCTGCTGGTACCCGGGGAGCTGTTTTTT
clone_size: .; j_call: TRBJ2-1; v_call: TRBV11-3; cdr3_length: 15; d_call: .; cdr3_aa: CASSQVVPPYNEQFF; cdr3_nt: TGTGCCAGCAGCCAAGTTGTCCCACCGTACAATGAGCAGTTCTTC
clone_size: .; j_call: TRBJ2-5; v_call: TRBV25-1; cdr3_length: 16; d_call: .; cdr3_aa: CASSEPRLGYQETQYF; cdr3_nt: TGTGCCAGCAGTGAACCTCGCCTTGGGTACCAAGAGACCCAGTACTTC
clone_size: .; j_call: TRBJ2-2; v_call: TRBV6-1; cdr3_length: 13; d_call: TRBD1; cdr3_aa: CAIGTGETGELFF; cdr3_nt: TGTGCCATAGGGACAGGGGAAACCGGGGAGCTGTTTTTT
clone_size: few; j_call: TRBJ2-1; v_call: TRBV5-1; cdr3_length: 18; d_call: TRBD2; cdr3_aa: CASSLDGGRPSLYNEQFF; cdr3_nt: TGCGCCAGCAGCTTGGATGGCGGGAGGCCCTCTCTTTACAATGAGCAGTTCTTC
clone_size: .; j_call: TRBJ2-5; v_call: TRBV19; cdr3_length: 13; d_call: TRBD2; cdr3_aa: CASSTLAGETQYF; cdr3_nt: TGTGCCAGTAGTACACTAGCGGGCGAGACCCAGTACTTC
clone_size: many; j_call: TRBJ2-7; v_call: TRBV3-1; cdr3_length: 15; d_call: TRBD2; cdr3_aa: CASSQAGGRAYEQYF; cdr3_nt: TGTGCCAGCAGCCAAGCTGGCGGGAGGGCCTACGAGCAGTACTTC
clone_size: .; j_call: TRBJ2-7; v_call: TRBV5-1; cdr3_length: 16; d_call: .; cdr3_aa: CASSFSMSSSLYEQYF; cdr3_nt: TGCGCCAGCAGCTTTTCGATGTCCAGCTCTCTCTACGAGCAGTACTTC
clone_size: .; j_call: TRBJ2-1; v_call: TRBV6-1; cdr3_length: 18; d_call: TRBD2; cdr3_aa: CASSYRGLAGGSYNEQFF; cdr3_nt: TGTGCCAGCAGTTACAGGGGACTAGCGGGAGGCTCCTACAATGAGCAGTTCTTC
clone_size: .; j_call: TRBJ2-7; v_call: TRBV20-1; cdr3_length: 14; d_call: TRBD1; cdr3_aa: CSARSGTGGYEQYF; cdr3_nt: TGCAGTGCTAGAAGTGGGACAGGGGGCTACGAGCAGTACTTC
clone_size: few; j_call: TRBJ2-1; v_call: TRBV5-1; cdr3_length: 15; d_call: TRBD1; cdr3_aa: CASSPGGTGDNEQFF; cdr3_nt: TGCGCCAGCAGCCCAGGGGGGACAGGAGACAATGAGCAGTTCTTC
clone_size: .; j_call: TRBJ2-2; v_call: TRBV20-1; cdr3_length: 16; d_call: TRBD2; cdr3_aa: CSARGLAGVRAGELFF; cdr3_nt: TGCAGTGCTAGGGGACTAGCGGGAGTGAGGGCCGGGGAGCTGTTTTTT
clone_size: .; j_call: TRBJ2-2; v_call: TRBV12-3/TRBV12-4; cdr3_length: 15; d_call: .; cdr3_aa: CASRKVASPLLKLFF; cdr3_nt: TGTGCCAGCAGGAAAGTAGCTAGCCCACTCCTGAAGCTGTTTTTT
clone_size: few; j_call: TRBJ2-2; v_call: TRBV6-1; cdr3_length: 15; d_call: TRBD2; cdr3_aa: CASSEQTSGTGELFF; cdr3_nt: TGTGCCAGCAGTGAACAGACTAGCGGGACCGGGGAGCTGTTTTTT
clone_size: .; j_call: TRBJ2-3; v_call: TRBV6-2/TRBV6-3; cdr3_length: 11; d_call: TRBD2; cdr3_aa: CASRGGDTQYF; cdr3_nt: TGTGCCAGCCGGGGGGGAGATACGCAGTATTTT
clone_size: few; j_call: TRBJ1-5; v_call: TRBV9; cdr3_length: 14; d_call: .; cdr3_aa: CASSVAADNQPQHF; cdr3_nt: TGTGCCAGCAGCGTAGCGGCAGACAATCAGCCCCAGCATTTT
clone_size: .; j_call: TRBJ2-7; v_call: TRBV28; cdr3_length: 17; d_call: TRBD1; cdr3_aa: CASSKMVGQGVSYEQYF; cdr3_nt: TGTGCCAGCAGTAAAATGGTGGGACAGGGGGTCTCCTACGAGCAGTACTTC
clone_size: few; j_call: TRBJ2-3; v_call: TRBV20-1; cdr3_length: 14; d_call: .; cdr3_aa: CSTQGPQGTDTQYF; cdr3_nt: TGCAGCACCCAGGGTCCTCAAGGCACAGATACGCAGTATTTT
clone_size: .; j_call: TRBJ1-2; v_call: TRBV7-8; cdr3_length: 14; d_call: .; cdr3_aa: CASSPGAANYGYTF; cdr3_nt: TGTGCCAGCAGCCCCGGGGCCGCTAACTATGGCTACACCTTC
clone_size: .; j_call: TRBJ2-7; v_call: TRBV18; cdr3_length: 14; d_call: .; cdr3_aa: CASSHKISIYEQYF; cdr3_nt: TGTGCCAGCTCACACAAAATATCAATATACGAGCAGTACTTC
clone_size: once; j_call: TRBJ2-5; v_call: TRBV6-1; cdr3_length: 13; d_call: .; cdr3_aa: CASRVDGAETQYF; cdr3_nt: TGTGCCAGCAGGGTGGACGGGGCGGAGACCCAGTACTTC
clone_size: many; j_call: TRBJ2-1; v_call: TRBV7-2; cdr3_length: 17; d_call: TRBD2; cdr3_aa: CASSLTPRGRADNEQFF; cdr3_nt: TGTGCCAGCAGCTTAACCCCTCGCGGGAGGGCCGATAATGAGCAGTTCTTC